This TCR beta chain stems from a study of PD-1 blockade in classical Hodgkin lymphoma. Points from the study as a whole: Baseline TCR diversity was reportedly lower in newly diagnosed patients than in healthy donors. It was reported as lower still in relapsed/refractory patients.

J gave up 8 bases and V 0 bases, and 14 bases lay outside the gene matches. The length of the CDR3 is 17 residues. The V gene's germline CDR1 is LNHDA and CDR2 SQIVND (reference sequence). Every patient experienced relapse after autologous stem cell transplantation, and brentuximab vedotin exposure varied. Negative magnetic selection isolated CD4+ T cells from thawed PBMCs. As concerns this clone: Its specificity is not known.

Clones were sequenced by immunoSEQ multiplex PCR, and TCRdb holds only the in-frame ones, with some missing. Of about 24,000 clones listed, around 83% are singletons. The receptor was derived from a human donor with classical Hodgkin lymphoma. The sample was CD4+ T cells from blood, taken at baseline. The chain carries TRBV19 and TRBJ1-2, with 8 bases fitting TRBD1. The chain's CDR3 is CASSIEIGTGFSHGYTF. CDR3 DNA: TGTGCCAGTAGTATAGAAATCGGGACAGGTTTTTCCCACGGCTACACCTTC.